The 8 T cell receptor beta chains below come from one sample, sequenced in a study of blood T cell repertoires in COVID-19. Here immunoSEQ multiplex PCR was the method, and the copy in TCRdb shows in-frame clones only, minus some. The sample has 300,000 to 400,000 clones, approximately 89% seen once. The sequenced sample was peripheral blood. These receptors were collected from a woman under 30 who had recovered from COVID-19.

The CDR3 nucleotides read TGTGCCAGCAGTTACTCGACAGTCCCCACCCACGAGCAGTACGTC. Protein product: CASSYSTVPTHEQYV. The chain uses TRBV6-2 or TRBV6-3 and TRBJ2-7; tentative D call: TRBD1 (5 bases). V lost 0 bases and J 5 bases, leaving 14 bases between the germline ends. Germline loops: CDR1 MNHEY, CDR2 SVGEGT. There are 15 residues in the CDR3.

This chain joins TRBV6-2 or TRBV6-3 and TRBJ2-1; D is uncertain. The germline V and J ends were trimmed by 0 bases and 4 bases, with 10 bases remaining between them. Germline V CDR1 and CDR2: MNHEY, SVGEGT. The CDR3 has 15 amino acids. CDR3 region: CASSYSTPVYNEQFF. The CDR3 nucleotides are TGTGCCAGCAGTTACTCGACTCCAGTGTACAATGAGCAGTTCTTC.

This clone was recorded once. This chain joins TRBV7-2 and TRBJ1-2; D perhaps matches TRBD1 (5 bases). The CDR3 sequence is 13 residues long. V lost 3 bases and J lost 7, with 12 bases in between. Looked up from germline, CDR1 is SGHTA and CDR2 is FQGNSA. The CDR3: CASSFGQGPGYTF. The CDR3 nucleotides read TGTGCCAGCAGCTTCGGTCAGGGCCCTGGCTACACCTTC. The full variable domain, completed using reference TRBV7-2 and TRBJ1-2, is GAGVSQSPSNKVTEKGKDVELRCDPISGHTALYWYRQSLGQGLEFLIYFQGNSAPDKSGLPSDRFSAERTGGSVSTLTIQRTQQEDSAVYLCASSFGQGPGYTFGSGTRLTVV.

This clone appeared once. The chain recombines TRBV4-3 with TRBJ1-5; unclear D gene. This CDR3 region has 15 residues. The ends were cut back, 2 bases at V and 4 bases at J, with 12 bases in the middle. From germline, CDR1 is LGHNA and CDR2 YSLEER. The DNA of the CDR3 is TGCGCCAGCAGCCAAATCCGCGGGGTGAATCAGCCCCAGCATTTT. Amino acids: CASSQIRGVNQPQHF.

In its sample, this clone was seen once. The V call is TRBV5-1, the J call TRBJ2-2; TRBD1 matches 7 bases. V dropped 4 bases and J dropped 6; count of bases not matched to a gene: 3. Germline values: CDR1 SGHRS, CDR2 YFSETQ. There are 13 residues in the CDR3. The CDR3 reads CASSVQGAGELFF. In DNA, the CDR3 is TGCGCCAGCAGCGTCCAGGGGGCCGGGGAGCTGTTTTTT.

This clone was counted once. This sequence joins TRBV24-1 and TRBJ2-1, with 7 bases fitting TRBD2. This CDR3 is 15 amino acids long. From germline, CDR1 is KGHDR and CDR2 SFDVKD. V lost 2 bases and J lost 8; bases outside the gene matches: 8. The CDR3 coding sequence is TGTGCCACCAGTGATTCTGGTAGCGGGCGCGATGAGCAGTTCTTC. It yields the protein CATSDSGSGRDEQFF.

This chain links TRBV19 with TRBJ2-5, with 11 bases lining up with TRBD2. The V segment lost 7 bases and the J segment 0 bases; nucleotides outside the gene matches: 4. Germline V gene sequence: CDR1 LNHDA, CDR2 SQIVND (reference sequence). CDR3 size: 15 residues. DNA of the CDR3: TGTGCCAGTAAGACTAGCGGGGCGTACCAAGAGACCCAGTACTTC. Translated: CASKTSGAYQETQYF. The full variable domain, rest sourced from reference TRBV19 and TRBJ2-5, is DGGITQSPKYLFRKEGQNVTLSCEQNLNHDAMYWYRQDPGQGLRLIYYSQIVNDFQKGDIAEGYSVSREKKESFPLTVTSAQKNPTAFYLCASKTSGAYQETQYFGPGTRLLVL.

As to this clone: The same CDR3 can be traced to other DNA sequences in this sample. This chain connects TRBV9 to TRBJ1-1; no clear D gene. The V end lost 0 bases, the J end lost 0 bases, and 6 bases lay between the germline ends. The CDR3 is 14 amino acids. Germline loops: CDR1 SGDLS, CDR2 YYNGEE. The CDR3 reads CASSVGQMNTEAFF. DNA of the CDR3: TGTGCCAGCAGCGTAGGACAAATGAACACTGAAGCTTTCTTT.